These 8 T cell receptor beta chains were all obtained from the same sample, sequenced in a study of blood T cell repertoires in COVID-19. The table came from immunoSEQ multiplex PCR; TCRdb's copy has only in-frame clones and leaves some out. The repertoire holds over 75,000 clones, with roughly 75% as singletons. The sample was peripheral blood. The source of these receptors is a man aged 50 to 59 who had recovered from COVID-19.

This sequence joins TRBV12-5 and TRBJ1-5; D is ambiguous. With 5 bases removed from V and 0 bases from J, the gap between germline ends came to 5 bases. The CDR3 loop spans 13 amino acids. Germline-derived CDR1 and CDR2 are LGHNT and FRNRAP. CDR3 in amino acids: CASGTSSNQPQHF. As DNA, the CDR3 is TGTGCTAGTGGTACCAGTAGCAATCAGCCCCAGCATTTT.

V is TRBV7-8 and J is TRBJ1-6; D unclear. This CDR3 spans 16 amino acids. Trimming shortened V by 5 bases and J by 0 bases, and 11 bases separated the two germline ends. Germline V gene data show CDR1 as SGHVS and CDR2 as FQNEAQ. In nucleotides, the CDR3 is TGTGCCAGCAGCCAAGAGATGAGCTCCTATAATTCACCCCTCCACTTT. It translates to CASSQEMSSYNSPLHF.

The CDR3 sequence: CAISDSGAHTDTQYF. Written as DNA, the CDR3 is TGTGCCATCAGTGACTCAGGGGCCCACACAGATACGCAGTATTTT. V gene TRBV10-3 combines with J gene TRBJ2-3; a weak D match, TRBD1 (6 bases). The V end was cut by 3 bases, the J end by 2 bases, with 12 bases between. This CDR3 contains 15 residues. Per germline, CDR1 ENHRY and CDR2 SYGVKD.

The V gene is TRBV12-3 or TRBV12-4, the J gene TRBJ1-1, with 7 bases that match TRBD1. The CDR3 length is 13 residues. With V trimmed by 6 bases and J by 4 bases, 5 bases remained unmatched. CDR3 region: CASRQGGGTEAFF. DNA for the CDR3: TGTGCCAGCAGGCAGGGGGGAGGCACTGAAGCTTTCTTT.

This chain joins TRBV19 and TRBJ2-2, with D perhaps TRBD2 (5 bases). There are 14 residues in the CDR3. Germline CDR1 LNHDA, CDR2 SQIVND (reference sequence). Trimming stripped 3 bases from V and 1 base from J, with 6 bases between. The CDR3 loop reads CASSIRGNTGELFF. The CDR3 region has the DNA TGTGCCAGTAGTATTCGGGGGAACACCGGGGAGCTGTTTTTT.

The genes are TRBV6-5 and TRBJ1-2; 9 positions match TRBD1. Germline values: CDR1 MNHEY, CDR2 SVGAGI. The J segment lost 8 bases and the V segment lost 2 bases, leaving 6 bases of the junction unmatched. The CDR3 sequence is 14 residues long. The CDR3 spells CASSYGTGYEGYTF. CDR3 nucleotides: TGTGCCAGCAGTTACGGGACAGGGTATGAGGGCTACACCTTC.

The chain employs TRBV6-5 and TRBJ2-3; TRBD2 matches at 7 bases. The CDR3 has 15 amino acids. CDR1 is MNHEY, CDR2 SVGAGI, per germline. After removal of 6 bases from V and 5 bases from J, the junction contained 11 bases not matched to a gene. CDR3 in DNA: TGTGCCAGCAGGGTAACTAGCGCCGGGGGAGATACGCAGTATTTT. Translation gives CASRVTSAGGDTQYF.

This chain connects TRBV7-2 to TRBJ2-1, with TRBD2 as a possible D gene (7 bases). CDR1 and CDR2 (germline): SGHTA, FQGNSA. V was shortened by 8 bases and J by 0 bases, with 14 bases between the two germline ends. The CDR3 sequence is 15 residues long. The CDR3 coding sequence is TGTGCCAGCGCCGCGGGGGCCAGCTCCTACAATGAGCAGTTCTTC. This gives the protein CASAAGASSYNEQFF. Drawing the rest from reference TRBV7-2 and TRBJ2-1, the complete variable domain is GAGVSQSPSNKVTEKGKDVELRCDPISGHTALYWYRQSLGQGLEFLIYFQGNSAPDKSGLPSDRFSAERTGGSVSTLTIQRTQQEDSAVYLCASAAGASSYNEQFFGPGTRLTVL.